The entry below gives a single TCR beta chain sequence along with its context. Its specificity is not known. The record originates from a study of vaccination and CD4 T cells after COVID-19. Study-level information: Convalescent donors: six male, four female; seven Caucasian, two Asian, one multiracial, two Hispanic. Median draw time for post-COVID samples was 80 to 110 days post-diagnosis (range 35 to 161).

The CDR3 spans 13 residues. Unmatched junction bases numbered 6, after V lost 8 bases and J lost 9 bases. CDR1 and CDR2 from the germline V gene are MNHNS and SASEGT. Study conclusions and caveats: Nearly all convalescent vaccine-specific clones, 304 of 307, recognized only SARS-CoV-2 spike.

TCRdb independently ran MiXCR on the PCR reads; one entry per CDR3 protein. Of about 21,000 distinct CDR3 sequences listed, 60% were seen once; the top ten hold around 1.1%. The specimen comprised CD4+ T cells from blood, sampled after SARS-CoV-2 vaccination. The clonotype originates from a human donor who had recovered from COVID-19. The chain combines TRBV6-1 with TRBJ1-6; 8 bases agree with TRBD1. CDR3 in DNA: TGTGCCAGCGGAAGACAGGGGCCTTCACCCCTCCACTTT. It translates to CASGRQGPSPLHF.